These T cell receptor beta chains were read from a single sample in a study of post-analysis software for immune sequencing data. TCRdb ran MiXCR on the PCR reads and lists one entry per CDR3 protein. The sample shows about 460,000 distinct CDR3 sequences, roughly 45% of them seen only once. The sequencing sample was made of blood. These receptors were collected from a girl aged 10 to 17 with multiple sclerosis. Both conserved end residues are part of each CDR3. The order of the fields is V gene, D gene, clone size, J gene, CDR3 protein, CDR3 DNA. D genes are given only for firm matches. Not all rows give a size; the values are once, few, many and, for expanded clones, a class.

V: TRBV12-3/TRBV12-4; D: -; size: few; J: TRBJ2-1; CDR3: CASSLPQNNEQFF; DNA: TGTGCCAGCAGTTTACCCCAAAACAATGAGCAGTTCTTC
V: TRBV6-1; D: -; size: -; J: TRBJ2-1; CDR3: CASNDLNNEQFF; DNA: TGTGCCAGCAATGACTTGAATAATGAGCAGTTCTTC
V: TRBV20-1; D: -; size: many; J: TRBJ2-5; CDR3: CSAGPGGAQETQYF; DNA: TGCAGTGCTGGCCCTGGGGGGGCACAAGAGACCCAGTACTTC
V: TRBV5-1; D: -; size: -; J: TRBJ2-6; CDR3: CASRAVLSGANVLTF; DNA: TGCGCCAGCAGGGCCGTACTCTCTGGGGCCAACGTCCTGACTTTC
V: TRBV27; D: -; size: once; J: TRBJ2-2; CDR3: CASSLSFLARTGELFF; DNA: TGTGCCAGCAGTTTATCGTTCCTAGCTAGGACCGGGGAGCTGTTTTTT
V: TRBV6-5; D: TRBD2; size: few; J: TRBJ2-1; CDR3: CASSPSGEGGSYNEQFF; DNA: TGTGCCAGCAGTCCCTCGGGAGAGGGAGGGTCCTACAATGAGCAGTTCTTC
V: TRBV5-1; D: -; size: -; J: TRBJ1-1; CDR3: CASSFRDLTEAFF; DNA: TGCGCCAGCAGCTTCAGGGATCTCACTGAAGCTTTCTTT
V: TRBV5-6; D: TRBD2; size: many; J: TRBJ2-1; CDR3: CASSLAAGGLSYNEQFF; DNA: TGTGCCAGCAGCTTGGCCGCGGGGGGCCTGTCCTACAATGAGCAGTTCTTC
V: TRBV20-1; D: TRBD1; size: -; J: TRBJ2-4; CDR3: CSALMTGDGGIQYF; DNA: TGCAGTGCCCTTATGACAGGGGATGGGGGCATTCAGTACTTC
V: TRBV28; D: -; size: -; J: TRBJ2-1; CDR3: CASSPPRDFQPQETQFF; DNA: TGTGCCAGCAGTCCTCCTCGGGACTTCCAACCCCAAGAGACCCAGTTCTTC
V: TRBV5-4; D: -; size: -; J: TRBJ1-2; CDR3: CASSLGGSWAYGYTF; DNA: TGTGCCAGCAGCTTAGGGGGTTCATGGGCCTATGGCTACACCTTC
V: TRBV20-1; D: -; size: -; J: TRBJ2-1; CDR3: CSAYGRGDEQFF; DNA: TGCAGTGCTTACGGGAGAGGCGATGAGCAGTTCTTC
V: TRBV29-1; D: TRBD2; size: -; J: TRBJ2-7; CDR3: CSGQRESSYEQYF; DNA: TGCAGCGGCCAGCGGGAGAGCTCCTATGAGCAGTACTTC
V: TRBV6-1; D: TRBD1; size: -; J: TRBJ1-2; CDR3: CASSEEEGASYGYTF; DNA: TGTGCCAGCAGTGAAGAAGAGGGGGCAAGCTATGGCTACACCTTC
V: TRBV29-1; D: -; size: few; J: TRBJ2-7; CDR3: CSVGAEGLSSYEQYF; DNA: TGCAGCGTTGGGGCCGAGGGGCTAAGCTCCTACGAGCAGTACTTC